The subject of this entry is one T cell receptor (beta chain). In the original workflow: Estimated nucleated cell counts came from reference gene primer amplification. The repertoire was sequenced with immunoSEQ multiplex PCR; TCRdb's copy has only in-frame clones and lacks some. Clone size and the V and J calls come from that table; the DNA yielded D and trimming. The sample has under 75,000 clones; over 55% are singletons. The record originates from a study of blood T cell repertoires in COVID-19. Study summary: PBMCs, B-cell-depleted T cells, or T cells were the source of the cDNA or gDNA that made up the material.

V lost 7 bases, J lost 8 bases, and 12 bases lay in between. CDR3 length: 11 residues. Germline CDR1 and CDR2: SQVTM and ANQGSEA. Enrolled during active infection, Seattle patients were then followed longitudinally. The chain has TRBV29-1 and TRBJ2-1, with D perhaps TRBD1 or TRBD2 (5 bases each). Source material: peripheral blood. This receptor was taken from a woman in her 70s with COVID-19, enrolled during active disease. Here the CDR3 reads CSGGAADEQFF. The CDR3 bases are TGCAGCGGGGGCGCAGCGGATGAGCAGTTCTTC.